The 15 T cell receptor beta chains presented below share a single source sample, sequenced in a study of blood T cell repertoires in COVID-19. The protocol was immunoSEQ multiplex PCR, while the TCRdb copy is restricted to in-frame clones and leaves out a portion. The sample lists over 200,000 clones; roughly 80% were seen once. Sequenced material: peripheral blood. The source is a human donor in a cohort sampled during active COVID-19.

The V gene is TRBV6-5, the J gene TRBJ2-7; TRBD2 matches 11 bases. The CDR3 contains 15 residues. With V trimmed by 5 bases and J by 5 bases, 8 bases remained unmatched. The germline CDR1 and CDR2 sequences are MNHEY and SVGAGI. Here the CDR3 DNA reads TGTGCCAGCAGTCCCGGGACTAGCGGCTGGAACGAGCAGTACTTC. This gives the protein CASSPGTSGWNEQYF.

This clone has just one count. The chain has TRBV28 and TRBJ1-5; TRBD1 might be the D (5 bases). The CDR3 extends over 15 amino acids. Germline V gene lookup returns CDR1 MDHEN and CDR2 SYDVKM. The V gene lost 5 bases and the J gene lost 7 bases, with 18 bases spanning the gap. In nucleotides, the CDR3 is TGTGCCAGCAGTCCACGTGGGGAAAGGGGACAGCCCCAGCATTTT. Its translation is CASSPRGERGQPQHF. The complete variable domain, with remaining parts taken from reference TRBV28 and TRBJ1-5, reads DVKVTQSSRYLVKRTGEKVFLECVQDMDHENMFWYRQDPGLGLRLIYFSYDVKMKEKGDIPEGYSVSREKKERFSLILESASTNQTSMYLCASSPRGERGQPQHFGDGTRLSIL.

This chain uses TRBV29-1 with TRBJ2-7; tentatively, D is TRBD2 (5 bases). The CDR3 is made up of 13 amino acids. V lost 3 bases and J 5 bases, leaving 14 bases between the germline ends. Germline V lookup: CDR1 SQVTM, CDR2 ANQGSEA. DNA for the CDR3: TGCAGCGTTGATAGGAAAGGGAGCCACGAGCAGTACTTC. It specifies CSVDRKGSHEQYF.

The chain is built from TRBV5-1 and TRBJ2-7; maybe TRBD2 (6 bases). The CDR3 has 14 residues. Trimming removed 4 bases from V and 1 base from J, with 12 bases in between. Per the germline V gene, CDR1 is SGHRS and CDR2 is YFSETQ. CDR3 DNA sequence: TGCGCCAGCAGCGTTAGCGGCTATTCCTACGAGCAGTACTTC. Protein product: CASSVSGYSYEQYF.

The chain couples TRBV3-1 (or the pseudogene TRBV3-2) to TRBJ2-7; TRBD2 agrees at 8 bases. Germline CDR1 LGHDT, CDR2 YNNKEL (reference sequence). Trimming cost V 3 bases and J 4 bases; bases outside gene matches: 8. This CDR3 region has 15 residues. The CDR3 sequence: CASSQGLGGAYEQYF. CDR3 DNA sequence: TGTGCCAGCAGCCAGGGACTAGGAGGGGCATACGAGCAGTACTTC.

The V call is TRBV20-1, the J call TRBJ1-1; D unclear. Trimming removed 5 bases from V and 0 bases from J, with 4 bases in between. This CDR3 contains 11 residues. Germline CDR1 and CDR2: DFQATT and SNEGSKA (reference sequence). This chain's CDR3 is CSAQVNTEAFF. In DNA form, the CDR3 reads TGCAGTGCTCAGGTGAACACTGAAGCTTTCTTT.

This rearrangement joins TRBV29-1 to TRBJ1-1; D possibly corresponds to TRBD1 (6 bases). Trimming removed 3 bases from V and 0 bases from J, with 8 bases in between. This CDR3 is 13 amino acids long. Germline values: CDR1 SQVTM, CDR2 ANQGSEA. CDR3 bases: TGCAGCGTTGACCGACAGGTGAACACTGAAGCTTTCTTT. Its protein product is CSVDRQVNTEAFF.

A single count supports this clone. The chain recombines TRBV9 with TRBJ1-1, with D possibly matching TRBD1 (5 bases). Trimming pared 5 bases from V and 4 bases from J, leaving 15 bases between. CDR1 and CDR2 from the germline V gene are SGDLS and YYNGEE. The CDR3 spans 14 residues. The CDR3 reads CASRARGMGTEAFF. The CDR3 nucleotides read TGTGCCAGCAGGGCCCGGGGGATGGGCACTGAAGCTTTCTTT.

J is TRBJ2-7 and V is TRBV18; maybe TRBD2 (5 bases). V was clipped by 5 bases and J by 5 bases, with 16 bases between them. The germline V gene has CDR1 KGHSH and CDR2 LQKENI. This CDR3 comprises 14 residues. CDR3 DNA: TGTGCCAGCTCATCCGGCCAAGGGAGCGACGAGCAGTACTTC. It is translated as CASSSGQGSDEQYF.

The genes are TRBV9 and TRBJ2-1, with a possible D match to TRBD2 (6 bases). The CDR3 is made up of 13 amino acids. Germline CDR1 SGDLS, CDR2 YYNGEE. V was cut by 8 bases and J by 6 bases, with 15 bases left in between. CDR3 in amino acids: CASTTSFGNEQFF. The DNA for the CDR3 is TGTGCCAGTACTACTAGCTTCGGCAATGAGCAGTTCTTC.

This clone showed up just a few times. This chain joins TRBV7-9 and TRBJ1-4, with a weak D call TRBD1 (6 bases). CDR1 and CDR2 (germline): SEHNR, FQNEAQ (reference sequence). V lost 1 base, J lost 7 bases, and 10 bases lay in between. CDR3 length: 14 residues. CDR3 DNA: TGTGCCAGCAGCTTAGGCGGGGGGCCTGAAAAACTGTTTTTT. Protein: CASSLGGGPEKLFF. Complete variable domain (other parts from reference TRBV7-9 and TRBJ1-4): DTGVSQNPRHKITKRGQNVTFRCDPISEHNRLYWYRQTLGQGPEFLTYFQNEAQLEKSRLLSDRFSAERPKGSFSTLEIQRTEQGDSAMYLCASSLGGGPEKLFFGSGTQLSVL.

The gene calls are TRBV6-2 or TRBV6-3 and TRBJ2-7; perhaps TRBD1 as D (7 bases). The CDR3 has 15 amino acids. Germline-derived CDR1 and CDR2 are MNHEY and SVGEGT. V lost 6 bases, J lost 4 bases, and 19 bases lay in between. The CDR3 region has the DNA TGTGCCAGCAGCCCCTCTGCAGGGGGAGGATACGAGCAGTACTTC. Encoded protein: CASSPSAGGGYEQYF.

The chain has TRBV3-1 (or the pseudogene TRBV3-2) and TRBJ1-1; perhaps TRBD1 as D (5 bases). Trimming cost V 1 base and J 4 bases, with 10 bases left between them. Germline lookup yields CDR1 LGHDT and CDR2 YNNKEL (reference sequence). The CDR3 extends over 14 amino acids. The CDR3 loop reads CASSQGRQGTEAFF. CDR3 bases: TGTGCCAGCAGCCAAGGGCGGCAGGGCACTGAAGCTTTCTTT.

The sample holds a few counts of this clone. The chain uses TRBV9 and TRBJ2-1; 8 nucleotides align to TRBD2. The germline CDR1 and CDR2 sequences are SGDLS and YYNGEE. V trimming: 0 bases; J trimming: 5 bases; junction bases outside the gene matches: 10. The CDR3 has 17 amino acids. The CDR3 nucleotides read TGTGCCAGCAGCGTAGAGGAACTAGCGGTTCTTCACAATGAGCAGTTCTTC. Protein sequence: CASSVEELAVLHNEQFF.

The rearrangement links TRBV5-1 to TRBJ2-6, with D perhaps matching TRBD1 (5 bases). The germline gives CDR1 SGHRS, CDR2 YFSETQ. The CDR3 contains 14 residues. V lost 0 bases to trimming and J lost 10 bases, with 11 bases between them. The DNA of the CDR3 is TGCGCCAGCAGCTTGGAGGTGGGGCGGAACGTCCTGACTTTC. Amino acids: CASSLEVGRNVLTF.